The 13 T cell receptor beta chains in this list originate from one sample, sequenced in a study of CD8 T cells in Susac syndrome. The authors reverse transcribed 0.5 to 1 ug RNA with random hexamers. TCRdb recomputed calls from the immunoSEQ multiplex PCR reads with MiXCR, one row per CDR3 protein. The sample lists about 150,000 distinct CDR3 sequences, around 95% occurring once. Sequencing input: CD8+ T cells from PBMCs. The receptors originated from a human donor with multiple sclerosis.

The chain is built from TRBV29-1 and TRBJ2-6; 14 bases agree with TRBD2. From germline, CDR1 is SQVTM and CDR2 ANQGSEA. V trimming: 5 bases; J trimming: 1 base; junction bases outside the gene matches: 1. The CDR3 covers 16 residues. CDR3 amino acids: CSVRLAGGSGANVLTF. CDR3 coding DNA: TGCAGCGTTCGACTAGCGGGGGGGTCTGGGGCCAACGTCCTGACTTTC.

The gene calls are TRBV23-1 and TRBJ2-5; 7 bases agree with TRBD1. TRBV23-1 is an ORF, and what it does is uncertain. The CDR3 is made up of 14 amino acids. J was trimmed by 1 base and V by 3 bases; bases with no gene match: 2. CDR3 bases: TGCGCCAGCAGTCAGTACAGGGGCCAAGAGACCCAGTACTTC. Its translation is CASSQYRGQETQYF.

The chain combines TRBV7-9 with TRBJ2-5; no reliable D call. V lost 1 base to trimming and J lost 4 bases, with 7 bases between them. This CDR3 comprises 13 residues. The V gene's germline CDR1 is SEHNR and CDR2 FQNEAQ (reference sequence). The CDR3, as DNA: TGTGCCAGCAGCTTAGATAGACTAGAGACCCAGTACTTC. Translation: CASSLDRLETQYF. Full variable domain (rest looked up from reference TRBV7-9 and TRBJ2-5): DTGVSQNPRHKITKRGQNVTFRCDPISEHNRLYWYRQTLGQGPEFLTYFQNEAQLEKSRLLSDRFSAERPKGSFSTLEIQRTEQGDSAMYLCASSLDRLETQYFGPGTRLLVL.

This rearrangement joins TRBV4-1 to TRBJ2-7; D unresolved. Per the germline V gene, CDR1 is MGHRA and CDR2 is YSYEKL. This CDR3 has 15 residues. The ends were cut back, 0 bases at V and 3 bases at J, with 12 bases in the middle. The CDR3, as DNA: TGCGCCAGCAGCCAAGAGTCTGGACGAAACTACGAGCAGTACTTC. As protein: CASSQESGRNYEQYF.

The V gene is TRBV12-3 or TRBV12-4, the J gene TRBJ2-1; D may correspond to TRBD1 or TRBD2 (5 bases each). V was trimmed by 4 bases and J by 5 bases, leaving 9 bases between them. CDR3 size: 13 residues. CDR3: CASSSGPNNEQFF. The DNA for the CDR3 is TGTGCCAGCAGTTCGGGACCGAACAATGAGCAGTTCTTC.

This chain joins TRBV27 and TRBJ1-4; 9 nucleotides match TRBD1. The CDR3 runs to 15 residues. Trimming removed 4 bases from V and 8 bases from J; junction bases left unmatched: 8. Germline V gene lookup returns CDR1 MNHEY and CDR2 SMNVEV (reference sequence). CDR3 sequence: CASSSRQGEEEKLFF. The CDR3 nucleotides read TGTGCCAGCAGTTCCCGACAGGGGGAGGAGGAAAAACTGTTTTTT.

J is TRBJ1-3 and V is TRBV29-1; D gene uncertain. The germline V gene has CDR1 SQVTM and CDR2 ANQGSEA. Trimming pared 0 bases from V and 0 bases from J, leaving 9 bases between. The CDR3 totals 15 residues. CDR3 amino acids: CSVEDPAVSGNTIYF. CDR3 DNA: TGCAGCGTTGAAGATCCCGCCGTCTCTGGAAACACCATATATTTT.

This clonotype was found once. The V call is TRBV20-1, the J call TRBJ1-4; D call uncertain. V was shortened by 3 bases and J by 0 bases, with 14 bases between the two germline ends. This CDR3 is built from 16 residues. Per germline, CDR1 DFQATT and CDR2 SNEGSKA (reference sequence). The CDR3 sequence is CSASSDKEATNEKLFF. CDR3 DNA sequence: TGCAGTGCTAGCTCAGACAAGGAAGCAACTAATGAAAAACTGTTTTTT.

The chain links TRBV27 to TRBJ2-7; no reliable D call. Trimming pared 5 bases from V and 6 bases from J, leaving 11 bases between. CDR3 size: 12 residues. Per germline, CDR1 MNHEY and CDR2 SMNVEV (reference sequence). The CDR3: CASSGSYTEQYF. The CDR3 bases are TGTGCCAGCAGTGGCAGTTACACCGAGCAGTACTTC.

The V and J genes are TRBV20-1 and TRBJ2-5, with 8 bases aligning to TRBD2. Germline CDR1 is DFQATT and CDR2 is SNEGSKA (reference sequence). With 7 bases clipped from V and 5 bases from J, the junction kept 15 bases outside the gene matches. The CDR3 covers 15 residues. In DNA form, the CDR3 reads TGCAGTGTTCCTGATCAAGCGGGGGTAGAGGAGACCCAGTACTTC. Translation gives CSVPDQAGVEETQYF.

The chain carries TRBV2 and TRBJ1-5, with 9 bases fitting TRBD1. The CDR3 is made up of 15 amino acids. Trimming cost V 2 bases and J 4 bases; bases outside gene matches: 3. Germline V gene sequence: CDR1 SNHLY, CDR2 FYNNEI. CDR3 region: CASSERTGVNQPQHF. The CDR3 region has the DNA TGTGCCAGCAGTGAACGGACAGGGGTGAATCAGCCCCAGCATTTT.

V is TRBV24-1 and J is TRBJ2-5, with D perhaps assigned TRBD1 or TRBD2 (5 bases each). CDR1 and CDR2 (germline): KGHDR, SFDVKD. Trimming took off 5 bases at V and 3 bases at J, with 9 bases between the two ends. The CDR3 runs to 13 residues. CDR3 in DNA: TGTGCCACCAGTGTCGGGGCCGAAGAGACCCAGTACTTC. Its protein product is CATSVGAEETQYF.

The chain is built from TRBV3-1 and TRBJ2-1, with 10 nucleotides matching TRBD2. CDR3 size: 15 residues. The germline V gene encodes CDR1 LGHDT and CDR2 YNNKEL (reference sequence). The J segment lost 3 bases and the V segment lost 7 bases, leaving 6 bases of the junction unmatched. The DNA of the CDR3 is TGTGCCAGCACTAAAGCGGGGGGGATCTACAATGAGCAGTTCTTC. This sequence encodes CASTKAGGIYNEQFF.